These 27 T cell receptor beta chains originate from one sample sequenced in a study of blood T cells in healthy people across ages (dated by TCRdb to about 2015). The library came from 5' RACE. TCRdb records Illumina HiSeq 2500 as the sequencer. A second PCR of 7 to 11 cycles was performed with a sample-barcoded 5' primer and a J-beta primer mix. The public sequencing data were trimmed at Q25 with fastp and processed into clonotypes with MiXCR by TCRdb, which kept only in-frame beta chains. Rows merge per CDR3 protein into single entries with the most common DNA and genes. The sample includes 1.5 million to 2 million distinct CDR3 sequences, with approximately 28% observed a single time. The top ten clones comprise 6.5% to 8.5% of the sample. The source material was blood. Every receptor here comes from a woman under 40 in good health.

This clonotype showed up many times. One end of the junction varies from germline; a read error may be responsible. The chain has TRBV12-3 or TRBV12-4 and TRBJ2-7, with 8 nucleotides matching TRBD1. The length of the CDR3 is 13 residues. This CDR3 reads CASSLGQGGEQYF. Here the CDR3 DNA reads TGTGCCAGCAGCTTAGGACAGGGCGGGGAGCAGTACTTC.

V gene TRBV7-2 combines with J gene TRBJ2-3, with D possibly being TRBD2 (7 bases). The CDR3 runs 17 residues. Germline assignment: CDR1 SGHTA and CDR2 FQGNSA. Trimming took off 5 bases at V and 0 bases at J, with 18 bases between the two ends. The CDR3 coding sequence is TGTGCCAGCAGCCCATCTGAGGGGGGGTGGAGCACAGATACGCAGTATTTT. Amino acids: CASSPSEGGWSTDTQYF.

The V gene is TRBV2, the J gene TRBJ2-7; perhaps TRBD1 as D (6 bases). This CDR3 contains 12 residues. Germline V gives CDR1 SNHLY, CDR2 FYNNEI. V was shortened by 6 bases and J by 6 bases, with 12 bases between the two germline ends. The CDR3, as DNA: TGTGCCAGCAGCACAGGGTTAGCCGAGCAGTACTTC. Translated, it gives CASSTGLAEQYF.

The V call is TRBV12-3 or TRBV12-4, the J call TRBJ1-1; the D is unclear. V lost 1 base and J lost 2, with 11 bases in between. CDR3 length: 15 amino acids. The CDR3 DNA reads TGTGCCAGCAGTTTAGTCGGACGGCTTAACACTGAAGCTTTCTTT. This sequence encodes CASSLVGRLNTEAFF.

This clonotype was observed a handful of times. This chain uses TRBV6-5 with TRBJ2-7, with 10 bases aligning to TRBD2. CDR3 length: 17 residues. Germline assignment: CDR1 MNHEY and CDR2 SVGAGI. The trim removed 1 base at V and 12 bases at J, leaving 18 bases unmatched. CDR3 bases: TGTGCCAGCAGTTACTGGCTAGCGGGGGACAACCCAGAGACCCGGTACTTC. Protein sequence: CASSYWLAGDNPETRYF.

The rearrangement uses TRBV6-1 and TRBJ2-7, with D unresolved. The CDR3 totals 14 residues. Trimming stripped 1 base from V and 3 bases from J, with 10 bases between. Germline-derived CDR1 and CDR2 are MNHNS and SASEGT. CDR3 sequence: CASSEGEVYYEQYF. CDR3 sequence (DNA): TGTGCCAGCAGTGAAGGGGAAGTGTACTACGAGCAGTACTTC.

This clonotype was detected only a few times. The chain employs TRBV12-3 or TRBV12-4 and TRBJ2-1; D may be TRBD1 or TRBD2 (5 bases each). V shed 7 bases and J shed 2 bases, with 18 bases lying between them. This CDR3 is 16 amino acids long. The CDR3 loop is CASIQGDWGTYNEQFF. Here the CDR3 DNA reads TGTGCCAGCATTCAGGGCGACTGGGGGACCTACAATGAGCAGTTCTTC.

The chain is built from TRBV6-2 or TRBV6-3 and TRBJ2-2, with D uncertain. Germline values: CDR1 MNHEY, CDR2 SVGEGT. V lost 8 bases and J lost 4, with 11 bases in between. The CDR3 runs to 13 residues. The CDR3 DNA follows: TGTGCCAGCTCCGTCGACGGCACCGGGGAGCTGTTTTTT. This translates into CASSVDGTGELFF.

As to this clonotype: One junction end does not reproduce the germline sequence, and a read error may be involved. The CDR3 reads CASSFSHDGATNEKRFF. CDR3 bases: TGTGCCAGCAGCTTTTCTCACGACGGTGCAACTAATGAAAAACGGTTTTTT. J is TRBJ1-4 and V is TRBV7-9; D not certain. The germline CDR1 and CDR2 sequences are SEHNR and FQNEAQ (reference sequence). The CDR3 is made up of 17 amino acids.

This clonotype was seen ten or more times. The chain combines TRBV7-9 with TRBJ1-4; D is possibly TRBD1 (5 bases). The CDR3 is 15 residues long. The V end was cut by 3 bases, the J end by 2 bases, with 10 bases between. Germline assignment: CDR1 SEHNR and CDR2 FQNEAQ (reference sequence). CDR3: CASSLGVGTNEKLFF. DNA for the CDR3: TGTGCCAGCAGCTTGGGGGTCGGTACTAATGAAAAACTGTTTTTT.

The chain carries TRBV3-1 and TRBJ2-1; D is perhaps TRBD2 (5 bases). Between the trimmed V and J ends, which lost 1 base and 5 bases, there was a span of 15 bases. Germline CDR1 reads LGHDT; CDR2 reads YNNKEL (reference sequence). The CDR3 totals 16 residues. This CDR3 is CASSQGFTGSHNEQFF. Here the CDR3 DNA reads TGTGCCAGCAGCCAAGGTTTTACGGGATCCCACAATGAGCAGTTCTTC.

The V call is TRBV4-3, the J call TRBJ2-1; TRBD2 matches at 9 bases. Trimming cost V 1 base and J 7 bases; bases outside gene matches: 17. Germline V gene lookup returns CDR1 LGHNA and CDR2 YSLEER. The CDR3 sequence is 19 residues long. Here the CDR3 reads CASSQGRGGYSGRGNEQFF. In nucleotides, the CDR3 is TGCGCCAGCAGCCAAGGTCGAGGGGGCTATAGCGGGAGAGGGAATGAGCAGTTCTTC.

This clonotype was detected only a few times. The genes are TRBV24-1 and TRBJ2-3; D might be TRBD1 (5 bases). Germline assignment: CDR1 KGHDR and CDR2 SFDVKD. V lost 9 bases, J lost 2 bases, and 17 bases lay in between. The CDR3 has 15 residues. The CDR3 nucleotides read TGTGCCACCCAAGTGGGTGGGGCATCCACAGATACGCAGTATTTT. Translating gives CATQVGGASTDTQYF.

This clonotype turned up a few times. This could be a read error, since a much larger clone is one nucleotide away. This chain links TRBV7-2 with TRBJ2-1; D call uncertain. Matching the DNA end better, TRBJ2-7 makes the J call doubtful. The germline CDR1 and CDR2 sequences are SGHTA and FQGNSA. The length of the CDR3 is 14 residues. CDR3 in amino acids: CASSLESSYNEQYF. In DNA, the CDR3 is TGTGCCAGCAGCTTAGAGAGCTCCTACAATGAGCAGTACTTC.

This clonotype was detected only a few times. The chain has TRBV7-2 and TRBJ2-1; D gene uncertain. Trimming took off 0 bases at V and 6 bases at J, with 9 bases between the two ends. CDR1 is SGHTA and CDR2 is FQGNSA in the germline V gene. The CDR3 sequence is 14 residues long. The CDR3 sequence: CASSLARVGNEQFF. The CDR3 DNA follows: TGTGCCAGCAGCTTAGCTAGGGTTGGCAATGAGCAGTTCTTC.

The rearrangement links TRBV6-2 or TRBV6-3 to TRBJ1-6, with D tentatively TRBD1 (5 bases). The V end lost 6 bases, the J end lost 8 bases, and 11 bases lay between the germline ends. The CDR3 sequence is 13 residues long. Per germline, CDR1 MNHEY and CDR2 SVGEGT. CDR3 sequence: CASSSRGDSPLHF. CDR3 coding DNA: TGTGCCAGCAGCAGTAGGGGTGATTCACCCCTCCACTTT.

The V and J genes are TRBV2 and TRBJ1-4, with D unclear. The CDR3 covers 14 residues. CDR1 is SNHLY and CDR2 is FYNNEI in the germline V gene. The ends were cut back, 1 base at V and 2 bases at J, with 5 bases in the middle. The CDR3, as DNA: TGTGCCAGCAGTGAAGGGACTACTAATGAAAAACTGTTTTTT. Its protein product is CASSEGTTNEKLFF. The entire variable domain, with the rest obtained from reference TRBV2 and TRBJ1-4, is as follows: EPEVTQTPSHQVTQMGQEVILRCVPISNHLYFYWYRQILGQKVEFLVSFYNNEISEKSEIFDDQFSVERPDGSNFTLKIRSTKLEDSAMYFCASSEGTTNEKLFFGSGTQLSVL.

This clonotype has a handful of counts. The chain links TRBV6-2 or TRBV6-3 to TRBJ2-1; a possible D gene is TRBD2 (6 bases). Germline CDR1 MNHEY, CDR2 SVGEGT. The CDR3 consists of 14 residues. Trimming took 7 bases from V and 4 from J, leaving 14 bases between them. Here the CDR3 DNA reads TGTGCCAGCAAGGGTCTAGCGAAATACAATGAGCAGTTCTTC. The encoded protein is CASKGLAKYNEQFF.

This chain uses TRBV3-1 with TRBJ1-1; 11 nucleotides align to TRBD1. The CDR3 is made up of 15 amino acids. The ends lost 5 bases at V and 10 bases at J; junction bases unmatched: 12. The germline CDR1 and CDR2 sequences are LGHDT and YNNKEL (reference sequence). For the CDR3, the DNA is TGTGCCAGCAGCACCCGGACAGGGGGCCCCGTAGGAGCTTTCTTT. The encoded protein is CASSTRTGGPVGAFF.

The chain couples TRBV7-3 to TRBJ1-1; D might be TRBD1 (5 bases). Trimming shortened V by 1 base and J by 4 bases, and 13 bases separated the two germline ends. Germline assignment: CDR1 SGHTA and CDR2 FQGTGA. This CDR3 has 15 residues. CDR3 region: CASSLRGGTGTEAFF. The CDR3 DNA is TGTGCCAGCAGCTTAAGGGGGGGAACGGGCACTGAAGCTTTCTTT.

The chain links TRBV12-3 or TRBV12-4 to TRBJ2-7; the D call may be TRBD1 or TRBD2 (5 bases each). V dropped 6 bases and J dropped 7 bases, with 22 bases sitting between them. This CDR3 has 15 amino acids. The CDR3 DNA follows: TGTGCCAGCAGCCCAACCCGGGGCTTCCCTAGGGAGCAGTACTTC. It translates to CASSPTRGFPREQYF.

V gene TRBV5-1 combines with J gene TRBJ2-3; D may be TRBD2 (5 bases). Germline values: CDR1 SGHRS, CDR2 YFSETQ. The CDR3 spans 14 residues. The germline V and J ends were trimmed by 4 bases and 2 bases, with 11 bases remaining between them. Written as DNA, the CDR3 is TGCGCCAGCAGCGGAGGACTTCTCACAGATACGCAGTATTTT. Its translation is CASSGGLLTDTQYF.

This clonotype was observed a few times. V is TRBV29-1 and J is TRBJ1-2, with 8 positions matching TRBD1. This CDR3 region has 13 residues. Germline CDR1 is SQVTM and CDR2 is ANQGSEA. The V and J ends lost 6 bases and 2 bases, in that order; junction bases with no gene match: 5. The chain's CDR3 is CSVGQGSNYGYTF. The CDR3 DNA follows: TGCAGCGTCGGACAGGGATCAAACTATGGCTACACCTTC.

The gene calls are TRBV6-2 or TRBV6-3 and TRBJ2-2; unclear D gene. The CDR3 has 14 residues. Germline loops: CDR1 MNHEY, CDR2 SVGEGT. Deletions cut 3 bases from V and 5 bases from J, with 10 bases between. The CDR3 reads CASSYMASTGELFF. The CDR3 nucleotides read TGTGCCAGCAGTTATATGGCGTCAACCGGGGAGCTGTTTTTT.

This clonotype was counted a few times. The CDR3 protein is CASSLEQETYEQYF. The CDR3 DNA is TGTGCCAGCAGCTTAGAACAGGAAACCTACGAGCAGTACTTC. The chain carries TRBV7-2 and TRBJ2-7, with D maybe TRBD1 (5 bases). The V end was cut by 1 base, the J end by 2 bases, with 9 bases between. The germline V gene encodes CDR1 SGHTA and CDR2 FQGNSA. This CDR3 comprises 14 residues.

Note on this clonotype: Compared with germline, one end of the junction differs, possibly owing to a read error. The rearrangement links TRBV6-2 or TRBV6-3 to TRBJ2-6; TRBD1 aligns across 7 bases. This CDR3 region has 16 residues. Germline V gene data show CDR1 as MNHEY and CDR2 as SVGEGT. The CDR3 DNA reads as TGTGCCAGCAGTTCCCTCAGGGGAAAGGGGGCTAACGTCCTGACTTTC. It encodes CASSSLRGKGANVLTF.

This chain joins TRBV7-2 and TRBJ2-2; D may be TRBD2 (5 bases). This CDR3 comprises 13 residues. CDR1 is SGHTA and CDR2 is FQGNSA in the germline V gene. With 5 bases removed from V and 9 bases from J, the gap between germline ends came to 13 bases. The CDR3 region has the DNA TGTGCCAGCAGCAGAGGCCCTAGCAGGGAGCTGTTTTTT. Residues: CASSRGPSRELFF.